The following is a TCR beta chain sequence with its context. The CDR3 is made up of 13 amino acids. V lost 4 bases to trimming and J lost 5 bases, with 12 bases between them. CDR1 LNHDA and CDR2 SQIVND come from the germline V gene (reference sequence). This record comes from a study of radiotherapy plus CTLA-4 blockade in lung cancer. TCRdb's copy holds only in-frame clones and misses some; the assay was immunoSEQ multiplex PCR. The repertoire includes around 80,000 clones, around 78% of them detected once, and roughly 22% sits in the top ten. The gene calls are TRBV19 and TRBJ2-7, with D possibly TRBD2 on 5 matching bases. The receptor's source is a human donor with non-small cell lung cancer whose response to radiotherapy plus ipilimumab could not be evaluated. Some clones in this sample may be carry-over from other donors' samples. Sequencing used peripheral blood, obtained from a patient treated with radiotherapy plus ipilimumab. CDR3 residues: CASSTGLTDEQYF. The DNA for the CDR3 is TGTGCCAGTAGTACAGGACTTACGGACGAGCAGTACTTC. The whole variable domain, remainder taken from reference TRBV19 and TRBJ2-7, is DGGITQSPKYLFRKEGQNVTLSCEQNLNHDAMYWYRQDPGQGLRLIYYSQIVNDFQKGDIAEGYSVSREKKESFPLTVTSAQKNPTAFYLCASSTGLTDEQYFGPGTRLTVT.